The subject of this entry is one T cell receptor (beta chain). Its antigen is currently unknown. The data were obtained in a study of vaccination and CD4 T cells after COVID-19. The treatment denotes: approximately nine-day PBMC culture with coronavirus spike peptide pools or control peptides (ViraFEST assay). The V gene's germline CDR1 is SGHNT and CDR2 YENEEA. The V gene lost 5 bases and the J gene lost 2 bases, with 21 bases spanning the gap. The CDR3 consists of 17 residues. With the Oncomine TCR Beta short-read assay, DNA from cultured CD4+ T cells was sequenced. TCRdb re-derived calls from the PCR reads in MiXCR, one entry per CDR3 protein. The table records about 18,000 distinct CDR3 sequences, 58% of them present only once.

The V call is TRBV11-3, the J call TRBJ1-1, with a weak D call TRBD1 (6 bases). Specimen: CD4+ T cells from blood, cultured in vitro, collected before SARS-CoV-2 vaccination. The receptor comes from a human donor who had recovered from COVID-19. Here the CDR3 reads CASSTLPTGHKNTEAFF. The CDR3 DNA is TGTGCCAGCAGCACCTTACCAACGGGACACAAAAACACTGAAGCTTTCTTT.